Sequencing of this T cell receptor beta chain was carried out in a study of blood T cell repertoires in COVID-19. Looking at the study overall: Sites across the United States, Italy and Spain contributed samples from acute and convalescent COVID-19. T cells, B-cell-depleted T cells, or PBMCs supplied cDNA or gDNA.

Trimming cost V 0 bases and J 3 bases, with 17 bases left between them. Germline CDR1 is LGHNA and CDR2 is YSLEER. The CDR3 is 18 residues long. Original processing methods: Reference gene primer amplification gave estimated nucleated cell counts. Assay used: immunoSEQ multiplex PCR; TCRdb lists only in-frame clones, some missing. V and J calls plus clone size are reproduced from that table; the DNA served to infer D and trimming. Here the sample spans some 150,000 clones, 65% to 90% being singletons. The receptor was derived from a man in his sixties or seventies with acute or convalescent COVID-19. Sample: peripheral blood. The chain recombines TRBV4-3 with TRBJ1-4; D remains unclear. CDR3 in DNA: TGCGCCAGCAGCCAAGATTTGCAGGCTCAGCGGGCTAATGAAAAACTGTTTTTT. This gives the protein CASSQDLQAQRANEKLFF.